Presented here are 14 T cell receptor beta chains from one specimen sequenced in a study of shared clonotypes between healthy human individuals. Measured with immunoSEQ multiplex PCR; TCRdb has only the in-frame clones, and not every one. This table holds approximately 2.1 million clones, 93% found once. Sequenced material: naive CD4+ T cells from PBMCs. The sample's subset: CD45RA+ positively selected. The receptor source for this set is a man between 18 and 29 years old in good health. Some clones in this sample may be carry-over from other donors' samples.

The V call is TRBV5-1, the J call TRBJ2-3, with 8 bases lining up with TRBD2. V dropped 0 bases and J dropped 10; count of bases not matched to a gene: 4. The V gene's germline CDR1 is SGHRS and CDR2 YFSETQ. This CDR3 has 13 amino acids. CDR3 nucleotide sequence: TGCGCCAGCAGCTTGGACGGGACTAGGGCGCAGTATTTT. Encoded protein: CASSLDGTRAQYF.

V usage is TRBV28 and J usage is TRBJ2-3; D not certain. Between the trimmed V and J ends, which lost 6 bases and 5 bases, there was a span of 12 bases. CDR1 and CDR2 (germline): MDHEN, SYDVKM. This CDR3 has 13 amino acids. The CDR3 protein is CASSPTSRDTQYF. The CDR3 DNA follows: TGTGCCAGCAGCCCAACATCGCGAGATACGCAGTATTTT.

The V call is TRBV15, the J call TRBJ2-7; weak D call: TRBD1 (6 bases). The germline V gene has CDR1 LNHNV and CDR2 YYDKDF (reference sequence). The CDR3 sequence is 15 residues long. The germline V and J ends were trimmed by 2 bases and 0 bases, with 11 bases remaining between them. Here the CDR3 reads CATSRRQASSYEQYF. CDR3 sequence (DNA): TGTGCCACCAGCAGAAGACAGGCCAGCTCCTACGAGCAGTACTTC.

The CDR3 reads CASSSGQLNEKLFF. The DNA of the CDR3 is TGCGCCAGCAGTTCGGGACAGCTCAATGAAAAACTGTTTTTT. The chain recombines TRBV10-1 with TRBJ1-4; 7 nucleotides match TRBD1. The CDR3 has 14 amino acids. With 5 bases clipped from V and 5 bases from J, the junction kept 5 bases outside the gene matches. Per the germline V gene, CDR1 is WNHNN and CDR2 is SYGVQD (reference sequence).

The chain uses TRBV6-6 and TRBJ2-3; a weak D match, TRBD2 (6 bases). CDR3 length equals 14 residues. V was cut by 3 bases and J by 2 bases, with 9 bases left in between. Germline CDR1 reads MNHNY; CDR2 reads SVGAGI (reference sequence). The CDR3 spells CASSYSRDTDTQYF. DNA of the CDR3: TGTGCCAGCAGTTATTCGCGGGACACAGATACGCAGTATTTT.

In this sample, this clone turned up a few times. This chain uses TRBV6-5 with TRBJ1-5; 7 positions match TRBD1. V gave up 3 bases and J gave up 12 bases; unmatched junction bases: 8. Germline V gene lookup returns CDR1 MNHEY and CDR2 SVGAGI. The CDR3 sequence is 13 residues long. The CDR3 DNA follows: TGTGCCAGCAGTTATCCCGGGACAGCGATCCAGCATTTT. Translation: CASSYPGTAIQHF.

This clone was recorded only once. This chain links TRBV5-1 with TRBJ2-6; 9 nucleotides match TRBD1. The length of the CDR3 is 17 residues. CDR1 and CDR2 (germline): SGHRS, YFSETQ. Losses at the gene ends were 4 bases for V and 0 bases for J; bases not matched to a gene: 5. CDR3 coding DNA: TGCGCCAGCAGCCCGGGACAGGGTTACTCTGGGGCCAACGTCCTGACTTTC. Its protein product is CASSPGQGYSGANVLTF.

The chain is built from TRBV30 and TRBJ2-3, with D perhaps matching TRBD2 (5 bases). The CDR3 consists of 15 residues. The V end was cut by 0 bases, the J end by 3 bases, with 13 bases between. Germline CDR1 and CDR2: GTSNPN and SVGIG (reference sequence). The CDR3 sequence: CAWSVWERVTDTQYF. DNA for the CDR3: TGTGCCTGGAGTGTGTGGGAGAGGGTTACAGATACGCAGTATTTT.

CDR3 DNA sequence: TGTGCCAGCACAAAAGCTTACCCCACCGGGGAGCTGTTTTTT. Translating gives CASTKAYPTGELFF. The chain has TRBV7-3 and TRBJ2-2; no reliable D call. The CDR3 has 14 amino acids. From germline, CDR1 is SGHTA and CDR2 FQGTGA. The V end was cut by 7 bases, the J end by 4 bases, with 13 bases between. Full variable domain (remainder filled in from reference TRBV7-3 and TRBJ2-2): GAGVSQTPSNKVTEKGKYVELRCDPISGHTALYWYRQSLGQGPEFLIYFQGTGAADDSGLPNDRFFAVRPEGSVSTLKIQRTERGDSAVYLCASTKAYPTGELFFGEGSRLTVL.

This clone was found a few times. The identical CDR3 is also encoded by other nucleotide sequences in the sample. V and J are TRBV5-1 and TRBJ1-1; D is perhaps TRBD1 (6 bases). Germline V gene lookup returns CDR1 SGHRS and CDR2 YFSETQ. V lost 2 bases, J lost 8 bases, and 7 bases lay in between. This CDR3 spans 11 amino acids. The CDR3: CASSLQGEAFF. The DNA of the CDR3 is TGCGCCAGCAGCTTACAGGGAGAAGCTTTCTTT.

The gene calls are TRBV27 and TRBJ2-1; the D is unclear. Germline CDR1 MNHEY, CDR2 SMNVEV (reference sequence). The CDR3 is made up of 18 amino acids. Trimming took 8 bases from V and 0 from J, leaving 23 bases between them. CDR3 region: CASWRGRTRVSSYNEQFF. The CDR3 coding sequence is TGTGCCAGCTGGAGAGGTCGTACTCGTGTGAGCTCCTACAATGAGCAGTTCTTC.

This chain joins TRBV9 and TRBJ2-7; the D call may be TRBD1 or TRBD2 (5 bases each). The CDR3 runs to 13 residues. With 4 bases removed from V and 9 bases from J, the gap between germline ends came to 17 bases. CDR1 SGDLS and CDR2 YYNGEE come from the germline V gene. In DNA form, the CDR3 reads TGTGCCAGCAGCCTTGAGGACGGGGCTCGGCAGTACTTC. Protein sequence: CASSLEDGARQYF.

Turning to this clone: This sample also contains other DNA sequences that code for the same CDR3. This sequence joins TRBV29-1 and TRBJ2-7; D gene unclear. The germline V gene has CDR1 SQVTM and CDR2 ANQGSEA. The V end lost 4 bases, the J end lost 0 bases, and 4 bases lay between the germline ends. This CDR3 region has 11 residues. The CDR3 reads CSVGTSYEQYF. For the CDR3, the DNA is TGCAGCGTTGGGACCTCCTACGAGCAGTACTTC.

V is TRBV27 and J is TRBJ2-7; no reliable D call. The CDR3 has 12 residues. V lost 5 bases and J 6 bases, leaving 11 bases between the germline ends. Germline lookup yields CDR1 MNHEY and CDR2 SMNVEV (reference sequence). The CDR3: CASSKSTLEQYF. The CDR3 DNA sequence: TGTGCCAGCAGTAAGTCGACCCTCGAGCAGTACTTC.